This is a list of T cell receptor beta chains from one sample in a study of blood T cell repertoires in COVID-19. Sequencing used immunoSEQ multiplex PCR; TCRdb keeps in-frame clones, though not all of them. The table shows over 200,000 clones, with roughly 80% occurring only once. Source material: peripheral blood. These receptors originate from a human donor in a cohort sampled during active COVID-19. CDR3s include the opening cysteine and the closing phenylalanine or tryptophan. A D gene is named only where the DNA matches it firmly. The size entry is marked missing in some rows and otherwise reads once, few, many or a size class.

NA	NA	TRBV30	TRBJ1-5	TGTGCCTGGAGTTCAAATAGCAATCAGCCCCAGCATTTT	CAWSSNSNQPQHF
NA	TRBD1	TRBV2	TRBJ1-2	TGTGCCAGCAATCGACAGGGCCAGGGCTACACCTTC	CASNRQGQGYTF
NA	NA	TRBV5-4	TRBJ2-2	TGTGCCAGCAGCCCCAATCTGGGGGGGAACACCGGGGAGCTGTTTTTT	CASSPNLGGNTGELFF
NA	NA	TRBV7-9	TRBJ1-4	TGTGCCAGCAGCTGGGGCGGGGCTAATGAAAAACTGTTTTTT	CASSWGGANEKLFF
NA	TRBD1	TRBV10-3	TRBJ2-1	TGTGCCATCAGTGTTGGGGGACAGGGTGCCAATGAGCAGTTCTTC	CAISVGGQGANEQFF
NA	NA	TRBV2	TRBJ2-1	TGTGCCAGCAGTGAAGGTGAAGGGGTACTCAATGAGCAGTTCTTC	CASSEGEGVLNEQFF
NA	NA	TRBV5-4	TRBJ2-2	TGTGCCAGCAGCTTTGGAGGCAGGGGCATCACCGGGGAGCTGTTTTTT	CASSFGGRGITGELFF
NA	TRBD1	TRBV27	TRBJ1-5	TGTGCCAGCAGCTACTCCGGGACAGGGGTTGTTCGCAATCAGCCCCAGCATTTT	CASSYSGTGVVRNQPQHF
once	NA	TRBV6-5	TRBJ2-7	TGTGCCAGCATAGGTAGCTTGGGCGAGCAGTACTTC	CASIGSLGEQYF
many	NA	TRBV9	TRBJ2-7	TGTGCCAGCAGCGCTTCTAACGGGGAAACCTACGAGCAGTACTTC	CASSASNGETYEQYF
NA	TRBD1	TRBV19	TRBJ1-1	TGTGCCAGTAGTATAAGTCCAGGGGGTTTCACTGAAGCTTTCTTT	CASSISPGGFTEAFF
NA	NA	TRBV4-2	TRBJ1-3	TGTGCCAGCAGCGTAGAGAGGGCAAGGATTTACTCTGGAAACACCATATATTTT	CASSVERARIYSGNTIYF
NA	NA	TRBV27	TRBJ2-7	TGTGCCAGCAGTTTCAAATCCTCCTACGAGCAGTACTTC	CASSFKSSYEQYF
NA	NA	TRBV30	TRBJ2-5	TGTGCCTGGGCAAGACAGCGACAAGAGACCCAGTACTTC	CAWARQRQETQYF
once	NA	TRBV4-1	TRBJ1-1	TGCGCCAGCAGCCAACAACAGCTTAGCACTGAAGCTTTCTTT	CASSQQQLSTEAFF
few	NA	TRBV6-5	TRBJ1-2	TGTGCCAGCAACCCAGGGGTGGCTAACTATGGCTACACCTTC	CASNPGVANYGYTF
few	TRBD1	TRBV4-2	TRBJ1-2	TGTGCCAGCACCCGCACACAGGGGGATGGCTACACCTTC	CASTRTQGDGYTF